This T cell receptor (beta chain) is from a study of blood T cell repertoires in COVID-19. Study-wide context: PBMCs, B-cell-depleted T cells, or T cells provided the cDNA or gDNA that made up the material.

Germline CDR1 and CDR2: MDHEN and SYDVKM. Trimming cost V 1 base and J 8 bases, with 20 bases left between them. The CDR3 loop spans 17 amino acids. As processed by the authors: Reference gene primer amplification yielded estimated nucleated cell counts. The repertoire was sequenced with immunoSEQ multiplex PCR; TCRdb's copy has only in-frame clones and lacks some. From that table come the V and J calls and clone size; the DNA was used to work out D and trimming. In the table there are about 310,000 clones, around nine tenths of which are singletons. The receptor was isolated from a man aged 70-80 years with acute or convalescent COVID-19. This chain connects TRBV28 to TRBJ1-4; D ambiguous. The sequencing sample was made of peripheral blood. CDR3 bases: TGTGCCAGCAGTTTATCGTTGCAGGCCAACCGTCGGGAAAAACTGTTTTTT. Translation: CASSLSLQANRREKLFF.